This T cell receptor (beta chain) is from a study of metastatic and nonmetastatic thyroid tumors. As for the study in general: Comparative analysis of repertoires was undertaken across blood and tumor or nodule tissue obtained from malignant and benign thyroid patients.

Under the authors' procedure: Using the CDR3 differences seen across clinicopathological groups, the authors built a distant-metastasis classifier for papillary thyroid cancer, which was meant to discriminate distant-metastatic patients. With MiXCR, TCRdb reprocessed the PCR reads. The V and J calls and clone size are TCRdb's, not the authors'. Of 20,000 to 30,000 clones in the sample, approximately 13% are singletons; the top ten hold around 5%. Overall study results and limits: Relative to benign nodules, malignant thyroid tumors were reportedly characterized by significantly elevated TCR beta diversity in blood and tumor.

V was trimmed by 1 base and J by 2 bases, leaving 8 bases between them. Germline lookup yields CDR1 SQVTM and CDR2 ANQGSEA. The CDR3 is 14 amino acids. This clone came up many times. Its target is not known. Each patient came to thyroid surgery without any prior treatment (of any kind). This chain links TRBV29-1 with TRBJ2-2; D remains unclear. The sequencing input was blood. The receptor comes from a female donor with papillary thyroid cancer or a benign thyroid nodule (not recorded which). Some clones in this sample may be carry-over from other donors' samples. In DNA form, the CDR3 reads TGCAGCGTTGAAGGGCAGCCAAACACCGGGGAGCTGTTTTTT. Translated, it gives CSVEGQPNTGELFF.